These 5 T cell receptor beta chains were sequenced from one sample in a study of cytomegalovirus exposure and HLA in healthy donors. The PCR used 60 Vbeta and 13 Jbeta primers. The method was immunoSEQ multiplex PCR; TCRdb's version includes in-frame clones alone and lacks a portion of them. This table has over 90,000 clones, roughly 80% appearing once. Source material: PBMCs. These receptors originate from a man aged 45-65 years in good health and CMV-seropositive.

There are a few counts of this clone. The genes are TRBV6-1 and TRBJ1-5; D is uncertain. Trimming removed 6 bases from V and 7 bases from J, with 10 bases in between. The CDR3 is made up of 12 amino acids. Germline loops: CDR1 MNHNS, CDR2 SASEGT. The CDR3 region is CASRRLEQPQHF. In DNA, the CDR3 is TGTGCCAGCAGAAGGTTGGAGCAGCCCCAGCATTTT.

The chain employs TRBV16 and TRBJ1-4; no clear D. Germline-derived CDR1 and CDR2 are KGHSY and FQNENV. There are 17 residues in the CDR3. Trimming removed 4 bases at V and 5 bases at J, with 20 bases between. The CDR3 sequence is CASSRLSRTSRNEKLFF. The CDR3 coding sequence is TGTGCCAGCAGCCGTCTCTCCCGGACTAGCCGGAATGAAAAACTGTTTTTT.

The rearrangement uses TRBV9 and TRBJ2-1; TRBD2 matches 8 bases. J was trimmed by 0 bases and V by 0 bases; bases with no gene match: 14. Per germline, CDR1 SGDLS and CDR2 YYNGEE. CDR3 length: 20 amino acids. CDR3 nucleotides: TGTGCCAGCAGCGTAGGTTCTTGGGATAGCGGGATCAACTCCTACAATGAGCAGTTCTTC. Translation: CASSVGSWDSGINSYNEQFF.

The rearrangement uses TRBV6-4 and TRBJ2-3; D gene unclear. The germline gives CDR1 MRHNA, CDR2 SNTAGT. CDR3 size: 14 residues. Trimming left V 3 bases short and J 1 base short, with 8 bases between. CDR3 nucleotides: TGTGCCAGCAGTGATCAACTCGGCACAGATACGCAGTATTTT. Its protein product is CASSDQLGTDTQYF.

The chain joins TRBV28 to TRBJ1-4, with TRBD1 identical over 7 bases. There are 19 residues in the CDR3. V lost 5 bases to trimming and J lost 7 bases; unmatched junction nucleotides: 22. In germline, CDR1 is MDHEN, CDR2 SYDVKM. In DNA, the CDR3 is TGTGCCAGCAGTAATGGGGTGACAGGGTTAAGGGGGTCTGGTGAAAAACTGTTTTTT. It encodes CASSNGVTGLRGSGEKLFF.